Shown below are 2 T cell receptor beta chains from a single sample sequenced in a study of PD-L1 blockade in urothelial cancer. The assay was immunoSEQ multiplex PCR, and TCRdb's table has in-frame clones only and misses some. This table has about 87,000 clones, about 90% appearing once. As for time point: pretreatment peripheral blood. Here the sequenced sample was PBMCs, taken around atezolizumab (anti-PD-L1) treatment. The source of these receptors is a woman aged 80 or over with urothelial cancer.

The V gene is TRBV19, the J gene TRBJ2-1; D remains unclear. Trimming stripped 9 bases from V and 1 base from J, with 4 bases between. The germline gives CDR1 LNHDA, CDR2 SQIVND (reference sequence). This CDR3 is built from 11 residues. DNA for the CDR3: TGTGCCAGCTTGTCCTACAATGAGCAGTTCTTC. It codes for CASLSYNEQFF.

This chain uses TRBV5-4 with TRBJ2-2; TRBD1 matches at 8 bases. Germline trimming cut 0 bases from V and 1 base from J; bases unmatched to any gene: 5. The CDR3 is made up of 17 amino acids. CDR1 and CDR2 from the germline V gene are SGHNT and YYREEE (reference sequence). The CDR3 DNA is TGTGCCAGCAGCTTGGGATGGACAGGGATGAACACCGGGGAGCTGTTTTTT. Translation gives CASSLGWTGMNTGELFF.